This passage covers 15 T cell receptor beta chains from one sample sequenced in a study of T cell responses to AZD1222 COVID-19 vaccine. Sequenced by immunoSEQ multiplex PCR; TCRdb stores in-frame clones only, minus some. The top ten hold about 3% of the sample, which has approximately 120,000 clones, roughly 93% seen once. Sample: peripheral blood, taken on day 0 of AZD1222 vaccination. Receptor source: an adult in good health.

The table lists this clone with a count of one. The chain employs TRBV6-1 and TRBJ1-2; weak D call: TRBD1 (5 bases). The V end was cut by 2 bases, the J end by 6 bases, with 13 bases between. This CDR3 comprises 14 residues. The germline V gene encodes CDR1 MNHNS and CDR2 SASEGT. The CDR3 nucleotides read TGTGCCAGCAGTGAACAGGGAGTCGGCGATGGCTACACCTTC. This gives the protein CASSEQGVGDGYTF.

The V call is TRBV5-4, the J call TRBJ1-2; TRBD1 might be the D (5 bases). CDR1 and CDR2 (germline): SGHNT, YYREEE (reference sequence). V shed 0 bases and J shed 4 bases, with 7 bases lying between them. The CDR3 loop spans 13 amino acids. DNA for the CDR3: TGTGCCAGCAGCTTGGCTGGGACCTATGGCTACACCTTC. Protein sequence: CASSLAGTYGYTF.

V is TRBV10-3 and J is TRBJ1-5; D is possibly TRBD1 (5 bases). Trimming cost V 0 bases and J 0 bases, with 15 bases left between them. Germline CDR1 and CDR2: ENHRY and SYGVKD. The CDR3 has 18 amino acids. CDR3 nucleotide sequence: TGTGCCATCAGTGAGTCGGCAGGGTTGGGGTATAGCAATCAGCCCCAGCATTTT. Protein sequence: CAISESAGLGYSNQPQHF.

The CDR3 nucleotides read TGTGCCAGCACCCCGCGCCTAGCAACCGACAATGAGCAGTTCTTC. This gives the protein CASTPRLATDNEQFF. The gene calls are TRBV27 and TRBJ2-1; possible D gene TRBD2, 5 bases. CDR3 length: 15 amino acids. V lost 7 bases to trimming and J lost 5 bases, with 18 bases between them. CDR1 is MNHEY and CDR2 is SMNVEV in the germline V gene (reference sequence).

This rearrangement joins TRBV27 to TRBJ1-3; D is ambiguous. The length of the CDR3 is 14 residues. Per the germline V gene, CDR1 is MNHEY and CDR2 is SMNVEV (reference sequence). Trimming removed 0 bases at V and 4 bases at J, with 7 bases between. The CDR3 bases are TGTGCCAGCAGTTTATCAGGGTTGGGAAACACCATATATTTT. This translates into CASSLSGLGNTIYF.

CDR3 sequence: CASSQGTGYASYEQYF. The CDR3 DNA sequence: TGTGCCAGCAGCCAAGGGACAGGATACGCCTCCTACGAGCAGTACTTC. This sequence joins TRBV7-2 and TRBJ2-7; TRBD1 matches at 8 bases. V shed 5 bases, J shed 0 bases, and the junction held 9 bases outside the gene matches. The CDR3 sequence is 16 residues long. In germline, CDR1 is SGHTA, CDR2 FQGNSA.

The chain combines TRBV6-6 with TRBJ1-1; D unclear. The CDR3 is 13 residues long. Germline V CDR1 and CDR2: MNHNY, SVGAGI (reference sequence). Trimming stripped 8 bases from V and 1 base from J, with 11 bases between. For the CDR3, the DNA is TGTGCCAGCTCCGACCAACGGAACACTGAAGCTTTCTTT. Amino acids: CASSDQRNTEAFF.

The chain recombines TRBV12-2 with TRBJ2-1; TRBD2 reflects the table's D call only, with no check against the DNA. TRBV12-2 is tagged as a pseudogene. The length of the CDR3 is 15 residues. CDR3 loop: CASRLLGGSGGEQFF. The CDR3 DNA is TGTGCAAGTCGCCTCTTGGGAGGTTCGGGAGGTGAGCAGTTCTTC.

The gene calls are TRBV30 and TRBJ2-3; tentatively, D is TRBD1 or TRBD2 (5 bases each). The germline gives CDR1 GTSNPN, CDR2 SVGIG (reference sequence). Trimming pared 4 bases from V and 6 bases from J, leaving 14 bases between. CDR3 length: 13 residues. The CDR3: CAWTRGESDTQYF. In nucleotides, the CDR3 is TGTGCCTGGACTAGGGGAGAGTCGGATACGCAGTATTTT.

The chain combines TRBV28 with TRBJ1-5; 7 bases fit TRBD1. Germline lookup yields CDR1 MDHEN and CDR2 SYDVKM. V lost 7 bases to trimming and J lost 2 bases; unmatched junction nucleotides: 17. This CDR3 has 18 residues. The CDR3 region is CASNSHNQDRARNQPQHF. DNA for the CDR3: TGTGCCAGCAATTCCCACAACCAAGACAGGGCTCGCAATCAGCCCCAGCATTTT.

This rearrangement joins TRBV15 to TRBJ2-7, with D unclear. The ends were cut back, 3 bases at V and 1 base at J, with 10 bases in the middle. Germline assignment: CDR1 LNHNV and CDR2 YYDKDF (reference sequence). The CDR3 totals 14 residues. DNA of the CDR3: TGTGCCACCAGCAGGTCCGTGGGATCCTACGAGCAGTACTTC. This encodes CATSRSVGSYEQYF.

This chain uses TRBV3-1 (or the pseudogene TRBV3-2) with TRBJ2-5, with no clear D. CDR1 is LGHDT and CDR2 is YNNKEL in the germline V gene (reference sequence). This CDR3 has 14 amino acids. The V end was cut by 4 bases, the J end by 1 base, with 10 bases between. DNA of the CDR3: TGTGCCAGCAGCCCCGTGAAGCTCCAAGAGACCCAGTACTTC. It specifies CASSPVKLQETQYF.

The rearrangement uses TRBV5-1 and TRBJ2-5, with TRBD1 matching over 7 bases. V lost 0 bases and J lost 1; bases outside the gene matches: 3. The CDR3 totals 15 residues. The germline gives CDR1 SGHRS, CDR2 YFSETQ. CDR3 protein: CASSLEGQIQETQYF. The CDR3 DNA sequence: TGCGCCAGCAGCTTGGAGGGACAGATCCAAGAGACCCAGTACTTC.

This sequence joins TRBV24-1 and TRBJ1-1, with a weak D call TRBD1 (6 bases). CDR3 length: 21 residues. Germline CDR1 reads KGHDR; CDR2 reads SFDVKD. V was pared by 7 bases and J by 0 bases, with 32 bases between. This CDR3 reads CATRLKKIRRDVGALNTEAFF. The CDR3 nucleotides read TGTGCCACCAGACTTAAAAAGATCCGACGGGACGTGGGGGCCCTGAACACTGAAGCTTTCTTT.

This clone was seen more than once but under ten times. The J gene is TRBJ2-7, the V gene TRBV24-1; a weak D match, TRBD2 (5 bases). Trimming took off 1 base at V and 5 bases at J, with 8 bases between the two ends. The length of the CDR3 is 13 residues. CDR1 and CDR2 (germline): KGHDR, SFDVKD. For the CDR3, the DNA is TGTGCCACCAGTGATTTTCGGGGAAACGAGCAGTACTTC. Translation gives CATSDFRGNEQYF.